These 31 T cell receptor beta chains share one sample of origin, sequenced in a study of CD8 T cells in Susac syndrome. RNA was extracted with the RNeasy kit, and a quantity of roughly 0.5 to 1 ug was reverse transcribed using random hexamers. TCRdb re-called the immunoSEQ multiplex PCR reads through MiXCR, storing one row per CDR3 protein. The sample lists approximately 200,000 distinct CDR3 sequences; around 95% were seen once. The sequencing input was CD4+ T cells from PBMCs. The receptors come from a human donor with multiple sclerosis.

The CDR3 sequence is CASSLGLAGAFSYNEQFF. CDR3 in DNA: TGTGCCAGCAGCTTAGGACTAGCGGGGGCCTTCTCCTACAATGAGCAGTTCTTC. The V gene is TRBV13, the J gene TRBJ2-1, with TRBD2 matching over 11 bases. The junction had 4 bases not matched to a gene; V was cut back by 0 bases and J by 0 bases. The CDR3 is 18 amino acids. Germline V gene lookup returns CDR1 PRHDT and CDR2 FYEKMQ (reference sequence).

The CDR3, as DNA: TGTGCCAGCAGCGTATCCGGGCAGCAAGAGACCCAGTACTTC. It translates to CASSVSGQQETQYF. V and J are TRBV9 and TRBJ2-5; D remains unclear. Per germline, CDR1 SGDLS and CDR2 YYNGEE. The ends were cut back, 1 base at V and 2 bases at J, with 9 bases in the middle. This CDR3 contains 14 residues. Supplemented by reference TRBV9 and TRBJ2-5, the full variable domain reads DSGVTQTPKHLITATGQRVTLRCSPRSGDLSVYWYQQSLDQGLQFLIQYYNGEERAKGNILERFSAQQFPDLHSELNLSSLELGDSALYFCASSVSGQQETQYFGPGTRLLVL.

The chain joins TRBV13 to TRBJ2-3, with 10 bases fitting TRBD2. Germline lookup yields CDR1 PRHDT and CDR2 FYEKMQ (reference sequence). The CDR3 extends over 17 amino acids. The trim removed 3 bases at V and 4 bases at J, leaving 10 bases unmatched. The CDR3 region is CASSLPPASGGSDTQYF. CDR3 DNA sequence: TGTGCCAGCAGCTTGCCCCCCGCTAGCGGGGGATCAGATACGCAGTATTTT.

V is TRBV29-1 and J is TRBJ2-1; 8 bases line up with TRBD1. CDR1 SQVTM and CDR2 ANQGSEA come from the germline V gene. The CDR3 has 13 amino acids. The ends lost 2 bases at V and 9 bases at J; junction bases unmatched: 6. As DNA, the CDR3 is TGCAGCGTTGAACGCAGGGGGCAGGGTGAGCAGTTCTTC. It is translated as CSVERRGQGEQFF.

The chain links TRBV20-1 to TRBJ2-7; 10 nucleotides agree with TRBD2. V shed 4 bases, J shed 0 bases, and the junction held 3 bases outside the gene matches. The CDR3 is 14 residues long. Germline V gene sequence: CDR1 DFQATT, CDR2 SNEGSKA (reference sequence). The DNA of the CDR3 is TGCAGTGCTACCCCTAGCGGGAGCTCCTACGAGCAGTACTTC. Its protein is CSATPSGSSYEQYF.

The CDR3, as DNA: TGCAGTGCTAGGATCGAAGGGACTGGAAGGGACACCGGGGAGCTGTTTTTT. Amino acid sequence: CSARIEGTGRDTGELFF. This rearrangement joins TRBV20-1 to TRBJ2-2, with D possibly TRBD2 on 6 matching bases. This CDR3 has 17 residues. Germline CDR1 reads DFQATT; CDR2 reads SNEGSKA (reference sequence). Trimming cost V 3 bases and J 3 bases, with 20 bases left between them.

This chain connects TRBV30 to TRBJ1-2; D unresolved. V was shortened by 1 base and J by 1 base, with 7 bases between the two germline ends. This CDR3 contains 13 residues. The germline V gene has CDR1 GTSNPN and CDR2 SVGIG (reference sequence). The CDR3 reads CAWSGSINYGYTF. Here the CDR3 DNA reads TGTGCCTGGAGTGGGAGCATTAACTATGGCTACACCTTC.

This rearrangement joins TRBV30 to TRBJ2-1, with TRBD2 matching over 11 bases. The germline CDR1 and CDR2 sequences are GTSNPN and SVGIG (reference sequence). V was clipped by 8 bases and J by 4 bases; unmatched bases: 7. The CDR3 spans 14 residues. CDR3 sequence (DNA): TGTGCCGGCACTAGCGGGGGTATTTACAATGAGCAGTTCTTC. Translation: CAGTSGGIYNEQFF.

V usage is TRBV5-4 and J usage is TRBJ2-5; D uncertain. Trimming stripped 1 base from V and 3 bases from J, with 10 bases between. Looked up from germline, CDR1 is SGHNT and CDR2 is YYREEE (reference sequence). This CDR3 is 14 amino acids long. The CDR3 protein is CASSLSSAEETQYF. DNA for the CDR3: TGTGCCAGCAGCTTGAGCTCTGCAGAAGAGACCCAGTACTTC. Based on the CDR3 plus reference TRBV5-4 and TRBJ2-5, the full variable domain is ETGVTQSPTHLIKTRGQQVTLRCSSQSGHNTVSWYQQALGQGPQFIFQYYREEENGRGNFPPRFSGLQFPNYSSELNVNALELDDSALYLCASSLSSAEETQYFGPGTRLLVL.

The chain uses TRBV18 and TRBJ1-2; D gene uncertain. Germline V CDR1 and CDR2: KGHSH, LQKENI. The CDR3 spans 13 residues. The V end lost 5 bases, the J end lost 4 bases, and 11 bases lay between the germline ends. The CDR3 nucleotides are TGTGCCAGCTCATCCGGAGAGTTCTATGGCTACACCTTC. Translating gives CASSSGEFYGYTF. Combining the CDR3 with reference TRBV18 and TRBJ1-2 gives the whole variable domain NAGVMQNPRHLVRRRGQEARLRCSPMKGHSHVYWYRQLPEEGLKFMVYLQKENIIDESGMPKERFSAEFPKEGPSILRIQQVVRGDSAAYFCASSSGEFYGYTFGSGTRLTVV.

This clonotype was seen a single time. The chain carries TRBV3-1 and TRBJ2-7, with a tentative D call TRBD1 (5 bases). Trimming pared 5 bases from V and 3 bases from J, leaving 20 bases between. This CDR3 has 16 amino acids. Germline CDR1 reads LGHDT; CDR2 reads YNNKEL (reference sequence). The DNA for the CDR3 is TGTGCCAGCAGCGAACTTCTAGGGGTCCGAATCTACGAGCAGTACTTC. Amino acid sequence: CASSELLGVRIYEQYF.

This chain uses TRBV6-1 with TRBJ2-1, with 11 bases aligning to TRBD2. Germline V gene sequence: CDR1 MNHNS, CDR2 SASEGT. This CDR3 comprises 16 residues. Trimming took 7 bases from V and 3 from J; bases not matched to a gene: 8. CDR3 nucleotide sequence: TGTGCCAGCACCCCGGGACTAGCGGACCTCTACAATGAGCAGTTCTTC. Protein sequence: CASTPGLADLYNEQFF.

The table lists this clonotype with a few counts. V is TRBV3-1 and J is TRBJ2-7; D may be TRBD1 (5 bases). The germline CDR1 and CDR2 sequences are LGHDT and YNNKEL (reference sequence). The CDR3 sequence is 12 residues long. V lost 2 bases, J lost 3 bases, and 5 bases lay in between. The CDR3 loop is CASSQQGYEQYF. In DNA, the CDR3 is TGTGCCAGCAGCCAACAGGGCTACGAGCAGTACTTC.

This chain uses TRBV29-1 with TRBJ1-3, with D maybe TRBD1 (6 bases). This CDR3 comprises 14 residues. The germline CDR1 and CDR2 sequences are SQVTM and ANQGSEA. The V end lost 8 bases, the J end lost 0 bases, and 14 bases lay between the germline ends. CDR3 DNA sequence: TGCAGCTGCGCGGGGGCCGACTCTGGAAACACCATATATTTT. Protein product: CSCAGADSGNTIYF.

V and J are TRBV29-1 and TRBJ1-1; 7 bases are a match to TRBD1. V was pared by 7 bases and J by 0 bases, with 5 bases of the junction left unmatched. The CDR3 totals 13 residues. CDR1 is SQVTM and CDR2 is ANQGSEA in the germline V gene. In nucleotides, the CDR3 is TGCAGCGCCCCGGGACAGATGAACACTGAAGCTTTCTTT. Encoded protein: CSAPGQMNTEAFF.

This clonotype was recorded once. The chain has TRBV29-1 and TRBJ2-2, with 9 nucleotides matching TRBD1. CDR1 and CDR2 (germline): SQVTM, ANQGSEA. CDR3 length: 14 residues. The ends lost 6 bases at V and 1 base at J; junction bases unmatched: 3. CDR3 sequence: CSVGQGLNTGELFF. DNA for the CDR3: TGCAGCGTGGGACAGGGCTTGAACACCGGGGAGCTGTTTTTT.

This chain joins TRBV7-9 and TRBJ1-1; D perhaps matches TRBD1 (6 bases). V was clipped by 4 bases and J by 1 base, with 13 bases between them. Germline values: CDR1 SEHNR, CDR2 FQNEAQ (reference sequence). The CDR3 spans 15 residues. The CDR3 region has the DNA TGTGCCAGCAGCTGGGGGGGGACACCGAACACTGAAGCTTTCTTT. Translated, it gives CASSWGGTPNTEAFF.

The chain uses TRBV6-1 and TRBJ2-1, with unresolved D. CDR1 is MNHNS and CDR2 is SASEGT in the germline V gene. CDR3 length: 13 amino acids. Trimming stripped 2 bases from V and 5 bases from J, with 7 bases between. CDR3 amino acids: CASSERYNNEQFF. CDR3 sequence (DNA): TGTGCCAGCAGTGAACGGTATAACAATGAGCAGTTCTTC.

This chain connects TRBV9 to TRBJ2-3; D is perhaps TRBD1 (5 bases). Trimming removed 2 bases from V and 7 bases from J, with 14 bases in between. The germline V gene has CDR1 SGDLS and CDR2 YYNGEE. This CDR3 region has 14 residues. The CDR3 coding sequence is TGTGCCAGCAGCGTCGACAGAAGCTTGAATACGCAGTATTTT. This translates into CASSVDRSLNTQYF.

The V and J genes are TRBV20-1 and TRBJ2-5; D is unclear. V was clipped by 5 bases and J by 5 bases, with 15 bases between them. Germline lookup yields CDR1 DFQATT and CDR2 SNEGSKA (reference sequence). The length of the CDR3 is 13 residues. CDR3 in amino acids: CSALPSARETQYF. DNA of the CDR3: TGCAGTGCTCTTCCTTCGGCCCGGGAGACCCAGTACTTC.

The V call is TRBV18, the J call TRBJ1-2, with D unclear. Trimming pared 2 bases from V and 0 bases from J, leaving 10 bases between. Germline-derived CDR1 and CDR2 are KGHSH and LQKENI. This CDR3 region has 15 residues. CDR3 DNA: TGTGCCAGCTCACCAGAGGGTTTCGCTAACTATGGCTACACCTTC. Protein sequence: CASSPEGFANYGYTF.

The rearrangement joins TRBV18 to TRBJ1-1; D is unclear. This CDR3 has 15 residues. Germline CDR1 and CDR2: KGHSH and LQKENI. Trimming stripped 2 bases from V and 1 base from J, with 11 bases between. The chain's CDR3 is CASSPTTEWNTEAFF. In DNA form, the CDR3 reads TGTGCCAGCTCACCAACTACAGAGTGGAACACTGAAGCTTTCTTT.

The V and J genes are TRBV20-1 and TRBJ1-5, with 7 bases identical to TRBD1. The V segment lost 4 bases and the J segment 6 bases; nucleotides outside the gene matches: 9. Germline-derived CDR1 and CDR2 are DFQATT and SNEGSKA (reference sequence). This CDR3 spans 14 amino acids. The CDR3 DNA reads TGCAGTGCTACCGAGGGGGCGGTGAGTCAGCCCCAGCATTTT. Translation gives CSATEGAVSQPQHF.

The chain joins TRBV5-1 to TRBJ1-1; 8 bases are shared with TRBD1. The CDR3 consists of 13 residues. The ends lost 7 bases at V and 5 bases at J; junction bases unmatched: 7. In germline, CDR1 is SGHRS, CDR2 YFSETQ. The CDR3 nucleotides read TGCGCCAGCGCACGACAGGGGCGAACTGAAGCTTTCTTT. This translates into CASARQGRTEAFF. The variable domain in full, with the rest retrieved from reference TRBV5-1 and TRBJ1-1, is KAGVTQTPRYLIKTRGQQVTLSCSPISGHRSVSWYQQTPGQGLQFLFEYFSETQRNKGNFPGRFSGRQFSNSRSEMNVSTLELGDSALYLCASARQGRTEAFFGQGTRLTVV.

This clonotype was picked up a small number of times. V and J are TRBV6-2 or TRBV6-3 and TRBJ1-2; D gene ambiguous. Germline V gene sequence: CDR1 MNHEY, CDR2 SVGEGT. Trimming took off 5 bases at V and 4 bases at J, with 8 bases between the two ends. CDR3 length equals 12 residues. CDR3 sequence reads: CASSQDVYGYTF. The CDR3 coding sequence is TGTGCCAGCAGTCAAGACGTCTATGGCTACACCTTC.

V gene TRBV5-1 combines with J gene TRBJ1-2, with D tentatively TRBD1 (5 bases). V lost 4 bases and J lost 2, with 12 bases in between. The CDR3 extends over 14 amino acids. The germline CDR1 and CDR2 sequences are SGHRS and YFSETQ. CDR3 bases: TGCGCCAGCAGCCCGGAGGGGAGGAACTATGGCTACACCTTC. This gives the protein CASSPEGRNYGYTF.

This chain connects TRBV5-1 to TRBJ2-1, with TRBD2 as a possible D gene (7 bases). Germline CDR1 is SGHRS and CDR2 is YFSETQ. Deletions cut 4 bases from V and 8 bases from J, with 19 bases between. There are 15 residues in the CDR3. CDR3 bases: TGCGCCAGCAGCCCGGCGGGGGCAGCCCGCGATGAGCAGTTCTTC. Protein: CASSPAGAARDEQFF.

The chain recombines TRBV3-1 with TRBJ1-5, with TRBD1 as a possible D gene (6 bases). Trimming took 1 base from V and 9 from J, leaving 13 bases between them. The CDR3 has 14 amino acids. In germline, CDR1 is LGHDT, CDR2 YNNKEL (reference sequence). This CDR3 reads CASSQGTARGPQHF. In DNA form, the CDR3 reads TGTGCCAGCAGCCAAGGGACAGCCCGAGGGCCCCAGCATTTT.

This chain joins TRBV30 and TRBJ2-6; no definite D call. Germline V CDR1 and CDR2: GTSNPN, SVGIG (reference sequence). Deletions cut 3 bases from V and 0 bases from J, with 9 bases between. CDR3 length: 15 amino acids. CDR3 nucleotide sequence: TGTGCCTGGAGGACCTTGGGCTCTGGGGCCAACGTCCTGACTTTC. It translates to CAWRTLGSGANVLTF.

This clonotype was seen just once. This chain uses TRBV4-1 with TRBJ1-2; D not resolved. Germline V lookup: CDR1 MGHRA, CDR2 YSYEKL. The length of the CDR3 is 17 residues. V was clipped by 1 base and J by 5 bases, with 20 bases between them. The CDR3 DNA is TGCGCCAGCAGCCAAGCGGGCCTCTTTATGGGCTCTTATGGCTACACCTTC. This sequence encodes CASSQAGLFMGSYGYTF.

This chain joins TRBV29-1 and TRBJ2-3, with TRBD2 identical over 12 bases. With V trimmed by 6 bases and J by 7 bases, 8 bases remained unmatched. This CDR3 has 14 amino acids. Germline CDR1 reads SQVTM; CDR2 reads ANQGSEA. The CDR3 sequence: CSVLLAGGPYTQYF. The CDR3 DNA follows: TGCAGCGTCCTTCTAGCGGGGGGGCCCTATACGCAGTATTTT.